The rows below give T cell receptor beta chains drawn from one sample of a study of cytomegalovirus exposure and HLA in healthy donors. Profiling relied on immunoSEQ multiplex PCR, and the TCRdb table lists in-frame clones only, not all of them. Counted here are 60,000 to 70,000 clones, 80% to 90% occurring once; the ten biggest clones make up around 2.9%. Sequencing used PBMCs. These receptors were collected from a woman in her thirties in good health and CMV-seronegative. Both conserved end residues are part of each CDR3. Fields, in order: J gene, D gene, V gene, clone size, CDR3 DNA, CDR3 protein. D genes are given only for firm matches. Clone size, where shown, is once, few, many, or a class for clones that have expanded.

TRBJ2-7,-,TRBV19,-,TGTGCCAGTAGTATATACGCGGGCTCCTACGAGCAGTACTTC,CASSIYAGSYEQYF
TRBJ1-6,-,TRBV29-1,-,TGCAGCGCCAGACAGAGTAGCAATTCACCCCTCCACTTT,CSARQSSNSPLHF
TRBJ2-7,-,TRBV7-2,-,TGTGCCAGCAGTTTAACAGGGAGCTCCTACGAGCAGTACTTC,CASSLTGSSYEQYF
TRBJ2-7,-,TRBV4-1,-,TGCGCCAGCAGCCAAGTCCGGGGGCAGGGAGGGGACGAGCAGTACTTC,CASSQVRGQGGDEQYF
TRBJ1-2,TRBD1,TRBV2,few,TGTGCCAGCTCGGGGACGGGACAGGGGGCGAGCCGCTACACCTTC,CASSGTGQGASRYTF
TRBJ1-4,-,TRBV19,-,TGTGCCAGTAGTCCTGGAGGTAGCGAAAAACTGTTTTTT,CASSPGGSEKLFF
TRBJ2-3,-,TRBV5-4,few,TGTGCCAGCAGCCACCCAGGGATCACAGATACGCAGTATTTT,CASSHPGITDTQYF
TRBJ1-6,-,TRBV4-3,-,TGCGCCAGCAGCCAAGCTTCCAGGGGCGGTAATTCACCCCTCCACTTT,CASSQASRGGNSPLHF
TRBJ1-1,-,TRBV30,few,TGTGCCTGGACAGGGTTGAACACTGAAGCTTTCTTT,CAWTGLNTEAFF
TRBJ1-6,-,TRBV19,-,TGTGCCAGTAGTATTGAGTTCCATGGTAATTCACCCCTCCACTTT,CASSIEFHGNSPLHF
TRBJ1-1,TRBD1,TRBV4-3,-,TGCGCCAGCAGCCCCCAAGCACAGGGGTTCACTGAAGCTTTCTTT,CASSPQAQGFTEAFF
TRBJ1-1,-,TRBV9,-,TGTGCCAGCAGCGCCTTGGGCACGATGAACACTGAAGCTTTCTTT,CASSALGTMNTEAFF
TRBJ1-5,TRBD1,TRBV19,-,TGTGCCAGTAGTATATTGAAGGGGACAGGGGGTCAGCCCCAGCATTTT,CASSILKGTGGQPQHF
TRBJ1-1,-,TRBV19,-,TGTGCCAGTAGTCCGGGGATGGGGAACACTGAAGCTTTCTTT,CASSPGMGNTEAFF
TRBJ1-5,-,TRBV28,-,TGTGCCAGCACTGGAGGGCCCCTGCCCCAGCATTTT,CASTGGPLPQHF